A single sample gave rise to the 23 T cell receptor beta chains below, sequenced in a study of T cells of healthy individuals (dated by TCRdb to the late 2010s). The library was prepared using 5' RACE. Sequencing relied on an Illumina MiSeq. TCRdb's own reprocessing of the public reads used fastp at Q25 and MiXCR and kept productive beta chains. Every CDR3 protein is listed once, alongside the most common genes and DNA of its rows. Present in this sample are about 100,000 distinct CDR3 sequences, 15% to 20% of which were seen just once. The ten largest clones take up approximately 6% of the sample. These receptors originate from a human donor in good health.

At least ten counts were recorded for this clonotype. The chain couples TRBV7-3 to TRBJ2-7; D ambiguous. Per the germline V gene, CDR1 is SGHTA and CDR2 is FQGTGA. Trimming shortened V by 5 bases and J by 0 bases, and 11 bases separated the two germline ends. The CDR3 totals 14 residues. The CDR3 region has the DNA TGTGCCAGCAGCCCCACACCGTCCTCCTACGAGCAGTACTTC. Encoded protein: CASSPTPSSYEQYF.

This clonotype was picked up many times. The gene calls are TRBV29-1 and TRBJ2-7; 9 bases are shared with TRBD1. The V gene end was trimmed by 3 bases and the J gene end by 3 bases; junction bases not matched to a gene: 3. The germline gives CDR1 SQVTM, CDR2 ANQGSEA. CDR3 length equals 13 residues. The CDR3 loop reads CSVEGDRDYEQYF. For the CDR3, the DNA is TGCAGCGTTGAGGGGGACAGGGACTACGAGCAGTACTTC.

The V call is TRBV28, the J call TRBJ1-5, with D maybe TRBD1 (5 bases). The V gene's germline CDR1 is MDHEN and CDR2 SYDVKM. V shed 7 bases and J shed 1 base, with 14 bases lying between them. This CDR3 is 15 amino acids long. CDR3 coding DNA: TGTGCCAGCATCACGACAGTTCCAAGCAATCAGCCCCAGCATTTT. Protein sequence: CASITTVPSNQPQHF.

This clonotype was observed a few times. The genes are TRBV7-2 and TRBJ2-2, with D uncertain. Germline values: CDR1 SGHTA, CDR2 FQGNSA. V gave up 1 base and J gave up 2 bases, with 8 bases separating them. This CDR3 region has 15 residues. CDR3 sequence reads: CASSLVRRNTGELFF. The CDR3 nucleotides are TGTGCCAGCAGCTTAGTTCGTCGAAACACCGGGGAGCTGTTTTTT.

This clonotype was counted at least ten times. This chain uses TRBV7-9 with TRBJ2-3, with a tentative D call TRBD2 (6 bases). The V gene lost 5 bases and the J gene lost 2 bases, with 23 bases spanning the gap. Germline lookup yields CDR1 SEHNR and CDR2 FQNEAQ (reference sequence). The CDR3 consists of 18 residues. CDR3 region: CASSMGPGGSPFTDTQYF. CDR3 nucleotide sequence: TGTGCCAGCAGCATGGGACCCGGGGGATCCCCCTTCACAGATACGCAGTATTTT.

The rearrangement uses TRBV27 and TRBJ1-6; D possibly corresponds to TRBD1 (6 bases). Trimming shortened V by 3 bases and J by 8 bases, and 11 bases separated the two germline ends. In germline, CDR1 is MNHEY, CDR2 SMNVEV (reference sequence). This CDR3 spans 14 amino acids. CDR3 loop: CASSFKGDYSPLHF. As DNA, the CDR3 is TGTGCCAGCAGTTTCAAGGGGGACTATTCACCCCTCCACTTT.

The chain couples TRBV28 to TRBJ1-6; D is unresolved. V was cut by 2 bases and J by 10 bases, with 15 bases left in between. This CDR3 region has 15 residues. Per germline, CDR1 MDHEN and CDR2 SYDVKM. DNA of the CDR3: TGTGCCAGCAGTTTACGGGTCTTCAGGAACTCACCCCTCCACTTT. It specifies CASSLRVFRNSPLHF.

CDR3 amino acids: CATSDSRRSNEQFF. CDR3 coding DNA: TGTGCCACCAGTGATTCACGACGGTCCAATGAGCAGTTCTTC. V usage is TRBV24-1 and J usage is TRBJ2-1; D not certain. The CDR3 runs 14 residues. Germline assignment: CDR1 KGHDR and CDR2 SFDVKD. Trimming took 2 bases from V and 6 from J, leaving 10 bases between them.

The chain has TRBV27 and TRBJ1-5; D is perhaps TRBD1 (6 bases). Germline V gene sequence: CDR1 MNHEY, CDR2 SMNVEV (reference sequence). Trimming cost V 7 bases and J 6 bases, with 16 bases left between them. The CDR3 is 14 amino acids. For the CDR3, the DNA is TGTGCCAGCAAGTCCCGGGGACACGTTCAGCCCCAGCATTTT. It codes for CASKSRGHVQPQHF.

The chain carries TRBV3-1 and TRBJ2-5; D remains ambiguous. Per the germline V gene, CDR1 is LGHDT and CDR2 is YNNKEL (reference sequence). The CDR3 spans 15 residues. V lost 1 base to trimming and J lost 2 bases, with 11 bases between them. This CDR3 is CASSQVLRLQETQYF. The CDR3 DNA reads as TGTGCCAGCAGCCAAGTCCTCCGGCTACAAGAGACCCAGTACTTC.

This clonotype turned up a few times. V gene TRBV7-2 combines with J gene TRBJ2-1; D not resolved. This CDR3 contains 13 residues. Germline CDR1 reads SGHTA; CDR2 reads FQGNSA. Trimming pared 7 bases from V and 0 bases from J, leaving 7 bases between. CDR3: CASNDGSYNEQFF. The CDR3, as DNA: TGTGCCAGCAACGACGGCTCCTACAATGAGCAGTTCTTC.

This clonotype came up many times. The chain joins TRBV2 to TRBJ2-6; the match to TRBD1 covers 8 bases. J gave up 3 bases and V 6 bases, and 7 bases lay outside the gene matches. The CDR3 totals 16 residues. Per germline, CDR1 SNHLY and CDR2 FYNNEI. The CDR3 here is CASRVTGVIGANVLTF. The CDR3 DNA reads TGTGCCAGCAGGGTGACAGGGGTAATTGGGGCCAACGTCCTGACTTTC.

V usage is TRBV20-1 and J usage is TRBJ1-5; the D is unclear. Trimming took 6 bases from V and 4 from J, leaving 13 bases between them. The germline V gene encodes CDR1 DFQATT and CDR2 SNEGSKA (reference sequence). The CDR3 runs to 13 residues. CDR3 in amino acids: CSAAFSVNQPQHF. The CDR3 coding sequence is TGCAGTGCCGCTTTTTCGGTTAATCAGCCCCAGCATTTT.

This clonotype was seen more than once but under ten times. CDR3 sequence reads: CASSHDYETQYF. In nucleotides, the CDR3 is TGTGCCAGCAGCCACGATTATGAGACCCAGTACTTC. This sequence joins TRBV12-3 or TRBV12-4 and TRBJ2-5; no clear D. Trimming shortened V by 6 bases and J by 5 bases, and 10 bases separated the two germline ends. The CDR3 extends over 12 amino acids.

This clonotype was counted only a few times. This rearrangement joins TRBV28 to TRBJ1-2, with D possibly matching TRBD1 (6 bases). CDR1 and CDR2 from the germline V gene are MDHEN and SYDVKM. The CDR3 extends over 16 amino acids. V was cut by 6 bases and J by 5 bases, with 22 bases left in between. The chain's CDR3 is CASSPLQGSGWYGYTF. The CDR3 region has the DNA TGTGCCAGCAGCCCCCTCCAGGGGAGTGGATGGTATGGCTACACCTTC.

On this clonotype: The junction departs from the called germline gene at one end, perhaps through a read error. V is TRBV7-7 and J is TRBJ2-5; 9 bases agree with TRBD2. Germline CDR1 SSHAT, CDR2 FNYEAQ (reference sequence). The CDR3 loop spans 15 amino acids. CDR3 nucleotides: TGTGCTAGCAGCTTAGTATCCACTAGCGGGGAGACCCAGTACTTC. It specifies CASSLVSTSGETQYF.

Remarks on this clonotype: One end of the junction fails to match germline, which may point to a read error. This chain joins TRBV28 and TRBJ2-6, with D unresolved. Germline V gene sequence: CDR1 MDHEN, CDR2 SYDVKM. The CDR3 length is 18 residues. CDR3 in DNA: TGTGCCAACAGTTTCGTCTTACGGATCTCTGGTGGGGCCAACGTCCTGACTTTC. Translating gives CANSFVLRISGGANVLTF.

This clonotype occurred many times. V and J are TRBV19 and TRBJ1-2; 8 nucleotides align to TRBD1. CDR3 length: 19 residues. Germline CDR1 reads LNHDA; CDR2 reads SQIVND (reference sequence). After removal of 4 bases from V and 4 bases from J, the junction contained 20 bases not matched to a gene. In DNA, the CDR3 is TGTGCCAGTAGTACAGCCTTGGACAGGGTAAAGTGGAAAAGCTATGGCTACACCTTC. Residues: CASSTALDRVKWKSYGYTF.

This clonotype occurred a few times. In nucleotides, the CDR3 is TGTGCCAGCAGTCCCGGCGGGGGTTCTTATTCACCCCTCCACTTT. This gives the protein CASSPGGGSYSPLHF. The chain carries TRBV3-1 and TRBJ1-6, with D possibly being TRBD1 (5 bases). Germline V gene data show CDR1 as LGHDT and CDR2 as YNNKEL (reference sequence). The ends were cut back, 6 bases at V and 8 bases at J, with 17 bases in the middle. The length of the CDR3 is 15 residues.

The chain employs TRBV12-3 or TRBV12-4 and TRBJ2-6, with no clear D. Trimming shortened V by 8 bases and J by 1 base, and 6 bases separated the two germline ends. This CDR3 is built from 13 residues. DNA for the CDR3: TGTGCCAGCTCCCAGTCTGGGGCCAACGTCCTGACTTTC. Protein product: CASSQSGANVLTF.

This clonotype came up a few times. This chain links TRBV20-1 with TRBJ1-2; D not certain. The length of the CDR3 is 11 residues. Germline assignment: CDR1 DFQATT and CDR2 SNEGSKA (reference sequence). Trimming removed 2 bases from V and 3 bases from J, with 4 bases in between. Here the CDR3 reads CSARSHYGYTF. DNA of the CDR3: TGCAGTGCTAGATCTCACTATGGCTACACCTTC.

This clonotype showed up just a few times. The CDR3 sequence is CASSITGSYEQYF. The CDR3 nucleotides are TGTGCCAGCAGCATTACTGGCTCCTACGAGCAGTACTTC. The V and J genes are TRBV7-9 and TRBJ2-7; D is uncertain. CDR3 length: 13 residues. CDR1 and CDR2 from the germline V gene are SEHNR and FQNEAQ (reference sequence). V lost 5 bases and J 0 bases, leaving 8 bases between the germline ends.

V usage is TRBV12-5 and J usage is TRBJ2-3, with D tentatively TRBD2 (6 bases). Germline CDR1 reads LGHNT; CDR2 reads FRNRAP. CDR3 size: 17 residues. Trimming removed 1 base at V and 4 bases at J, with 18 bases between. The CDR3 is CASGLAVGLRRADTQYF. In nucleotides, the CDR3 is TGTGCTAGTGGTTTGGCTGTAGGGCTGCGGAGGGCAGATACGCAGTATTTT.